This entry lists 15 T cell receptor beta chains sequenced from one sample in a study of blood T cell repertoires in COVID-19. Clones were sequenced by immunoSEQ multiplex PCR, and TCRdb holds only the in-frame ones, with some missing. The sample records 100,000 or so clones, about 91% being singletons. Material: peripheral blood. The receptor set was obtained from a man aged 50 to 60 with acute or convalescent COVID-19.

This clone was picked up one time. V gene TRBV5-6 combines with J gene TRBJ1-2, with TRBD1 as a possible D gene (5 bases). The CDR3 has 13 residues. Germline CDR1 is SGHDT and CDR2 is YYEEEE. The ends were cut back, 4 bases at V and 2 bases at J, with 9 bases in the middle. This CDR3 reads CASSTTDNYGYTF. CDR3 nucleotides: TGTGCCAGCAGCACGACAGACAACTATGGCTACACCTTC.

J is TRBJ2-7 and V is TRBV6-5, with 7 bases matching TRBD1. The CDR3 totals 14 residues. V lost 6 bases, J lost 3 bases, and 8 bases stayed unmatched. Per the germline V gene, CDR1 is MNHEY and CDR2 is SVGAGI. CDR3 in amino acids: CASRDRVGNYEQYF. The CDR3 bases are TGTGCCAGCAGAGACAGGGTAGGGAACTACGAGCAGTACTTC.

The V call is TRBV19, the J call TRBJ2-2; no clear D. The germline V gene encodes CDR1 LNHDA and CDR2 SQIVND (reference sequence). This CDR3 is built from 14 residues. Deletions cut 5 bases from V and 6 bases from J, with 13 bases between. The CDR3 reads CASSPPDWSGELFF. CDR3 in DNA: TGTGCCAGTAGTCCCCCAGACTGGTCCGGGGAGCTGTTTTTT.

The chain couples TRBV9 to TRBJ1-5, with unresolved D. V dropped 2 bases and J dropped 1 base, with 10 bases sitting between them. Germline V CDR1 and CDR2: SGDLS, YYNGEE. CDR3 size: 15 residues. CDR3 sequence reads: CASSVAPGSNQPQHF. CDR3 sequence (DNA): TGTGCCAGCAGCGTTGCGCCCGGGAGCAATCAGCCCCAGCATTTT.

The rearrangement joins TRBV5-1 to TRBJ1-6, with D possibly being TRBD1 (6 bases). This CDR3 has 14 residues. The V gene's germline CDR1 is SGHRS and CDR2 YFSETQ. V lost 0 bases to trimming and J lost 14 bases, with 15 bases between them. Written as DNA, the CDR3 is TGCGCCAGCAGCTTGGACAGGGCGCCTGGGGCCCTCCACTTT. Translated, it gives CASSLDRAPGALHF.

The genes are TRBV15 and TRBJ2-5; 8 bases match TRBD1. The CDR3 is made up of 14 amino acids. Unmatched junction bases numbered 5, after V lost 1 base and J lost 7 bases. From germline, CDR1 is LNHNV and CDR2 YYDKDF (reference sequence). CDR3 residues: CATSRVAGGLTQYF. The DNA for the CDR3 is TGTGCCACCAGCAGAGTGGCAGGGGGCCTGACCCAGTACTTC.

This clone was picked up one time. The CDR3 loop is CASRRDRLAYNEQFF. The CDR3 DNA reads TGTGCCAGCAGGAGGGACAGGTTGGCCTACAATGAGCAGTTCTTC. The gene calls are TRBV11-1 and TRBJ2-1, with 8 positions matching TRBD1. The CDR3 is made up of 15 amino acids. The germline V gene encodes CDR1 SGHAT and CDR2 FQDESV (reference sequence). The J segment lost 2 bases and the V segment lost 6 bases, leaving 6 bases of the junction unmatched.

The V gene is TRBV5-1, the J gene TRBJ2-3; 10 bases agree with TRBD1. The germline V gene has CDR1 SGHRS and CDR2 YFSETQ. CDR3 length equals 15 residues. Trimming removed 4 bases from V and 3 bases from J; junction bases left unmatched: 5. CDR3 nucleotides: TGCGCCAGCAGCGTCCCGGGACAGGGGACAGATACGCAGTATTTT. Protein sequence: CASSVPGQGTDTQYF.

J is TRBJ2-7 and V is TRBV2, with 10 bases identical to TRBD1. The germline CDR1 and CDR2 sequences are SNHLY and FYNNEI. The length of the CDR3 is 14 residues. With V trimmed by 8 bases and J by 3 bases, 7 bases remained unmatched. The DNA for the CDR3 is TGTGCCAGCGGCTCGGGACAGGGGTACTACGAGCAGTACTTC. Protein sequence: CASGSGQGYYEQYF.

Only a few counts were recorded for this clone. This rearrangement joins TRBV5-1 to TRBJ1-2, with 7 bases fitting TRBD1. The ends lost 0 bases at V and 7 bases at J; junction bases unmatched: 6. Germline values: CDR1 SGHRS, CDR2 YFSETQ. The CDR3 is made up of 14 amino acids. CDR3 sequence (DNA): TGCGCCAGCAGCTTGGGACAGGGTGATCCTGGCTACACCTTC. This encodes CASSLGQGDPGYTF. Full variable domain (outside the CDR3, taken from reference TRBV5-1 and TRBJ1-2): KAGVTQTPRYLIKTRGQQVTLSCSPISGHRSVSWYQQTPGQGLQFLFEYFSETQRNKGNFPGRFSGRQFSNSRSEMNVSTLELGDSALYLCASSLGQGDPGYTFGSGTRLTVV.

This clone is a singleton in its sample. CDR3 in DNA: TGTGCCAGCAGTGAAAGAAAGGGAGGCTATGGCTACACCTTC. Translated, it gives CASSERKGGYGYTF. The rearrangement joins TRBV6-1 to TRBJ1-2; no definite D call. The germline V gene encodes CDR1 MNHNS and CDR2 SASEGT. Trimming shortened V by 2 bases and J by 4 bases, and 11 bases separated the two germline ends. This CDR3 has 14 residues.

This sequence joins TRBV7-2 and TRBJ1-5; D may be TRBD1 (6 bases). V was shortened by 5 bases and J by 3 bases, with 14 bases between the two germline ends. Germline loops: CDR1 SGHTA, CDR2 FQGNSA. CDR3 length: 15 amino acids. The CDR3 DNA sequence: TGTGCCAGCAGCCCTCAGGGGCGGAACAATCAGCCCCAGCATTTT. Translation gives CASSPQGRNNQPQHF.

The chain employs TRBV5-6 and TRBJ1-5; D is uncertain. The CDR3 covers 14 residues. V gave up 4 bases and J gave up 5 bases, with 13 bases separating them. Germline V CDR1 and CDR2: SGHDT, YYEEEE. DNA for the CDR3: TGTGCCAGCAGCGAGACGGGTCAACATCAGCCCCAGCATTTT. It translates to CASSETGQHQPQHF.

This chain connects TRBV5-1 to TRBJ2-5, with 10 bases identical to TRBD2. The trim removed 1 base at V and 4 bases at J, leaving 1 base unmatched. From germline, CDR1 is SGHRS and CDR2 YFSETQ. The CDR3 sequence is 14 residues long. CDR3 DNA: TGCGCCAGCAGCTTGCCTAGCGGGGGAGAGACCCAGTACTTC. It encodes CASSLPSGGETQYF.

The chain uses TRBV29-1 and TRBJ1-1; D is possibly TRBD1 (5 bases). CDR1 SQVTM and CDR2 ANQGSEA come from the germline V gene. The germline V and J ends were trimmed by 6 bases and 1 base, with 12 bases remaining between them. The CDR3 is 13 residues long. The CDR3 DNA reads as TGCAGCGTAGAGGAGGGGAGGAACACTGAAGCTTTCTTT. This translates into CSVEEGRNTEAFF.